The sequence of this T cell receptor (beta chain) was determined in a study of blood T cells in healthy people across ages. General study results and limits: Aged donors had fewer naive CD4+ cells and lower diversity than long-lived donors. No one knew whether donors had CMV, which possibly confounded expanded clonotype changes.

V shed 4 bases, J shed 8 bases, and the junction held 1 base outside the gene matches. The CDR3 is made up of 13 amino acids. Germline-derived CDR1 and CDR2 are SQVTM and ANQGSEA. Sample-barcoded 5' priming and a J-beta primer mix drove a second PCR of roughly 6 to 12 cycles. TCRdb re-called the 5' RACE reads through MiXCR, storing one row per CDR3 protein. The top ten hold 3% to 4.5% of the sample, which has some 760,000 distinct CDR3 sequences, approximately 25% seen once. Details on this clonotype: Its matching antigen is unknown.

The data were also submitted as part of a second study, on T cells of mothers and their children. From that second work: Versus unrelated pairs, overlap was slightly higher in related mother-child pairs, without reaching significance.

The sequence derives from a boy between 10 and 17 years old in good health. The chain uses TRBV29-1 and TRBJ2-1, with TRBD2 matching over 14 bases. Sequencing was carried out using blood. The CDR3 protein is CSVGTSGRYEQFF. CDR3 coding DNA: TGCAGCGTTGGGACTAGCGGGAGGTATGAGCAGTTCTTC.